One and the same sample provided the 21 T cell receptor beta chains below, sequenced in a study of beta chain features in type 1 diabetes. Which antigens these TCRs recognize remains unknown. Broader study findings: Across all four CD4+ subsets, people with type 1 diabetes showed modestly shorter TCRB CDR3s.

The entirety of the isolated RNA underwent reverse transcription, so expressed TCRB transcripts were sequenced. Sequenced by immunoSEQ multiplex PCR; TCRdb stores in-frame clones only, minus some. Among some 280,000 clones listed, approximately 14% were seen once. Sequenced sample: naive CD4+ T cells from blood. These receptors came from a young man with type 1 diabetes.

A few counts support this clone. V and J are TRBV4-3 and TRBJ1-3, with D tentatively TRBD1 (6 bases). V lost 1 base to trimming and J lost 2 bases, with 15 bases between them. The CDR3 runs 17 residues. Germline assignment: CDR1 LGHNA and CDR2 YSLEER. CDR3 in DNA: TGCGCCAGCAGCCAAGTAGCTGGGACAACTACTGGAAACACCATATATTTT. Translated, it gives CASSQVAGTTTGNTIYF.

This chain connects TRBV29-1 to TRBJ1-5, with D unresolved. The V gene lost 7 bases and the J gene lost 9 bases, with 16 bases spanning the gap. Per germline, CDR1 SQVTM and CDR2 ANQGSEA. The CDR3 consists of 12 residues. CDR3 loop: CSAREAGMPQHF. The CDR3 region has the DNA TGCAGCGCTCGAGAAGCGGGTATGCCCCAGCATTTT.

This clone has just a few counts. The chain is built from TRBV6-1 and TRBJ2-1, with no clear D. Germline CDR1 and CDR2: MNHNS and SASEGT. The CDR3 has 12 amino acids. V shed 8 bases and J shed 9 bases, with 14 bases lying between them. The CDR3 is CASLYRLSEQFF. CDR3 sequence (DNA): TGTGCCAGCCTTTATAGATTATCTGAGCAGTTCTTC.

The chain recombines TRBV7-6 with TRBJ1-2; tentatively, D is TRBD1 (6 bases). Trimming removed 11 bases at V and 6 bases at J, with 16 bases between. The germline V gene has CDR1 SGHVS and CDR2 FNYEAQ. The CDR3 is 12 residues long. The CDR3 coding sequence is TGTGCCGTTAGTTCAGGGGACCATGGCTACACCTTC. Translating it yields CAVSSGDHGYTF.

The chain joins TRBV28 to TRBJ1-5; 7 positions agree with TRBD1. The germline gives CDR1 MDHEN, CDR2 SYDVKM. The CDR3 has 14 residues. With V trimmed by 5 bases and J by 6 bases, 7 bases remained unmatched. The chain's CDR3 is CASSTDRDGQPQHF. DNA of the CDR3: TGTGCCAGCAGTACTGACAGGGACGGTCAGCCCCAGCATTTT. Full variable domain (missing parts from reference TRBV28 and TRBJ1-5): DVKVTQSSRYLVKRTGEKVFLECVQDMDHENMFWYRQDPGLGLRLIYFSYDVKMKEKGDIPEGYSVSREKKERFSLILESASTNQTSMYLCASSTDRDGQPQHFGDGTRLSIL.

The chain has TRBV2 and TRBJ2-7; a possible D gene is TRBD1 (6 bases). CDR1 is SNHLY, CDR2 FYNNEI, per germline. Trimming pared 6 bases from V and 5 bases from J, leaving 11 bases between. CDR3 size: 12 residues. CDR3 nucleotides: TGTGCCAGCAGGGGTCGGGACAACGAGCAGTACTTC. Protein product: CASRGRDNEQYF.

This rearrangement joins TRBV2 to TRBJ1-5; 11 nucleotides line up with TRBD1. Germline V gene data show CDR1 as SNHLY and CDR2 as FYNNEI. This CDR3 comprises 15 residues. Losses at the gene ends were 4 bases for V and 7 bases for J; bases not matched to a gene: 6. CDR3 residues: CASSGGQGASQPQHF. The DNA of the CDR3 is TGTGCCAGCAGTGGAGGACAGGGGGCGTCGCAGCCCCAGCATTTT.

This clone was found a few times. CDR3 sequence (DNA): TGTGCCAGCGTGAGCGGGAGTATATCGAATGAGCAGTTCTTC. Translated, it gives CASVSGSISNEQFF. The rearrangement links TRBV28 to TRBJ2-1; TRBD2 matches 8 bases. The CDR3 contains 14 residues. Germline trimming cut 8 bases from V and 7 bases from J; bases unmatched to any gene: 10. The germline gives CDR1 MDHEN, CDR2 SYDVKM.

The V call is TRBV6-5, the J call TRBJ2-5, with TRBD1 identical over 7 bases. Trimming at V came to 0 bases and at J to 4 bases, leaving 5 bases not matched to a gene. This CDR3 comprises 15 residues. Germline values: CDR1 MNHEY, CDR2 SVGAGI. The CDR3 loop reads CASSYSFRGLETQYF. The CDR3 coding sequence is TGTGCCAGCAGTTACTCGTTCAGGGGGTTAGAGACCCAGTACTTC.

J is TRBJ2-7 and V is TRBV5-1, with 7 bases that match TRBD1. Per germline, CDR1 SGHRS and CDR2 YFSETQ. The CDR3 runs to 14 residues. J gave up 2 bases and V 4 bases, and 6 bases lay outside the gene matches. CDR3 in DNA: TGCGCCAGCAGCGCGGACGGGACAGCCTACGAGCAGTACTTC. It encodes CASSADGTAYEQYF.

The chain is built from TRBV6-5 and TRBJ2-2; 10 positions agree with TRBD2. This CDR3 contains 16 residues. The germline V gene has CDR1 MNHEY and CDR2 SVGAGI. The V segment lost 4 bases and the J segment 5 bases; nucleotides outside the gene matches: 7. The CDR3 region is CASSFVAGGSTGELFF. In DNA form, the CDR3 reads TGTGCCAGCAGTTTTGTAGCGGGAGGTTCAACCGGGGAGCTGTTTTTT.

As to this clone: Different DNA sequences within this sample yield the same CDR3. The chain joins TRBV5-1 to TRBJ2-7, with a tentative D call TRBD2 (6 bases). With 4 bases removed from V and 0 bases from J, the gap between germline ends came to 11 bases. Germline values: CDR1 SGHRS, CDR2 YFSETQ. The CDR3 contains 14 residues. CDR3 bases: TGCGCCAGCAGCCCCGGGGACTCCTCCTACGAGCAGTACTTC. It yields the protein CASSPGDSSYEQYF.

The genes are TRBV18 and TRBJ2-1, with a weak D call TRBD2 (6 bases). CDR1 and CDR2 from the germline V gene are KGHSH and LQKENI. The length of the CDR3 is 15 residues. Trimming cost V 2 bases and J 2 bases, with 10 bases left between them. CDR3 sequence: CASSPGRLAYNEQFF. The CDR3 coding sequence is TGTGCCAGCTCACCAGGGAGACTAGCCTACAATGAGCAGTTCTTC.

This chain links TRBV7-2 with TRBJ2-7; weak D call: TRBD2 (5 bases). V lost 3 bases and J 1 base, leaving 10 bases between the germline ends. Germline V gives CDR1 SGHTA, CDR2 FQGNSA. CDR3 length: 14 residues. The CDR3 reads CASSFSEGSYEQYF. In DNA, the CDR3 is TGTGCCAGCAGCTTCTCCGAGGGTTCCTACGAGCAGTACTTC.

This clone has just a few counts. This chain's CDR3 is CASSPSNYEQYF. CDR3 in DNA: TGTGCCAGCTCACCGTCCAACTACGAGCAGTACTTC. The chain combines TRBV18 with TRBJ2-7; D not certain. CDR3 length: 12 residues. V was clipped by 3 bases and J by 3 bases, with 6 bases between them. From germline, CDR1 is KGHSH and CDR2 LQKENI.

CDR3 DNA: TGTGCCAGCAGCATCTCCGGGAGCTGGGGAGAGCAGTACTTC. It specifies CASSISGSWGEQYF. The chain employs TRBV5-4 and TRBJ2-7, with D possibly matching TRBD2 (6 bases). V shed 4 bases and J shed 7 bases, with 18 bases lying between them. This CDR3 spans 14 amino acids. The V gene's germline CDR1 is SGHNT and CDR2 YYREEE (reference sequence).

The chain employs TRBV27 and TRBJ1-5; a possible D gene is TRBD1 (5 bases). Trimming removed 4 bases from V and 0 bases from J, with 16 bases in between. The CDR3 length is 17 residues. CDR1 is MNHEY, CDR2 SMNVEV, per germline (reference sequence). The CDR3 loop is CASSSPDSVYSNQPQHF. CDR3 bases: TGTGCCAGCAGTTCGCCCGACAGTGTTTATAGCAATCAGCCCCAGCATTTT.

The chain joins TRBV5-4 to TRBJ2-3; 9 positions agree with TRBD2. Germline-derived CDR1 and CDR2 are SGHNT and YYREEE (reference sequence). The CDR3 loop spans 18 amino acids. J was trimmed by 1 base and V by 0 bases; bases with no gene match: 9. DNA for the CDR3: TGTGCCAGCAGCTTGGTAGAGTCTAGCGGGGTTCGCACAGATACGCAGTATTTT. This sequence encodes CASSLVESSGVRTDTQYF. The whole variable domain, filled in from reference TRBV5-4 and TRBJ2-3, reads ETGVTQSPTHLIKTRGQQVTLRCSSQSGHNTVSWYQQALGQGPQFIFQYYREEENGRGNFPPRFSGLQFPNYSSELNVNALELDDSALYLCASSLVESSGVRTDTQYFGPGTRLTVL.

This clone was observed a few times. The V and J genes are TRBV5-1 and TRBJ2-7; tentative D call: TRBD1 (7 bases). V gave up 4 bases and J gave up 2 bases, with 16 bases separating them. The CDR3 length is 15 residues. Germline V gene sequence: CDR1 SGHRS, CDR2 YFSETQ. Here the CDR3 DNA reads TGCGCCAGCAGCCCGCGGGACAGCCAAGCCTACGAGCAGTACTTC. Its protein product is CASSPRDSQAYEQYF.

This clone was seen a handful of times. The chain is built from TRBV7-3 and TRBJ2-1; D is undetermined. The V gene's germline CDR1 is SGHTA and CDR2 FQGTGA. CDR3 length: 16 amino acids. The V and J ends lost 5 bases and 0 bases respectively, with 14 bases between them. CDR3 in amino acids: CASSPGPASSYNEQFF. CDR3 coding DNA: TGTGCCAGCAGCCCCGGCCCAGCGAGCTCCTACAATGAGCAGTTCTTC.

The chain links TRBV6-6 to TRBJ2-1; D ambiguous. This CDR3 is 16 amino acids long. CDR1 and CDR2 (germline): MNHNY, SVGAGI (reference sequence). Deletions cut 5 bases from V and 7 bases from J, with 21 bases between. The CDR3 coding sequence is TGTGCCAGCAGTAAATCTGACTCCCCTTCTTGGAATGAGCAGTTCTTC. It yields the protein CASSKSDSPSWNEQFF.